This T cell receptor beta chain was profiled in a study of blood T cell repertoires in COVID-19 (dated by TCRdb to about 2020). Concerning the study at large: Collaborator samples came from the United States, Italy and Spain and covered acute and convalescent phases of COVID-19. The material from the prospective study consisted of cDNA or gDNA derived from T cells, B-cell-depleted T cells, or PBMCs. The dataset comprised deeply sampled blood TCRbeta repertoires from subjects exposed to, actively infected with, or recovered from COVID-19. A freely available public database, intended as a resource for researchers studying the immune response to SARS-CoV-2, is where the repertoires were released. Samples came from the ongoing ImmuneRACE study (first 160 participants) plus 1,254 subjects from 6 global collaborators. A de-identified subject ID, COVID-19 status, age in years and sex were almost always included in the sample metadata. Where available, HLA class I and class II types were taken from metadata supplied by the sample provider and were not determined by assay-based typing.

At one collaborating source in Seattle, patients were enrolled during active infection and were followed longitudinally through the course of disease. Whole blood was collected in K2EDTA tubes by collaborating institutions according to the institutions' own protocols. For TCRbeta analysis, collaborators shipped samples as frozen whole blood, isolated PBMCs, or DNA extracted from either of those sample types. The immunoSEQ Assay, a bias-controlled multiplex PCR, was used to amplify TCRbeta CDR3 regions from genomic DNA. In the paper's pipeline: The number of nucleated cells in each sample was estimated from the amplification of reference gene primers within the assay. To quantify the absolute abundance of each unique TCRbeta CDR3 rearrangement, sequence reads were collapsed and filtered. For each sample, productive Simpson clonality was calculated as the square root of Simpson's diversity index over productive rearrangements. Sourced from immuneACCESS, this table was stored by TCRdb with only in-frame sequences that have V and J called. A share of the clones is absent; for the studies checked, an unresolved V gene accounts for under half, and the remainder has no known explanation. The V and J calls and clone size come from that table; D and trimming were worked out from the DNA. The sample data list 300,000 to 400,000 clones, and 75% to 90% of these were observed just once. Of the sample, about 6.3% falls within the top ten clones.

The paper as a whole reports these results and caveats: Clinical and demographic metadata were provided uncurated, with the amount varying by source and participant.

The CDR3 starts with the cysteine, ends with the phenylalanine, and has 15 residues. The only DNA kept is the CDR3, 45 bases in frame from the first base. Per the germline V gene (reference sequence), SGHNT is the CDR1 and YYREEE is the CDR2. Trimming costs V 3 bases and J 6 bases, and their ends lie 15 bases apart. With respect to this clone: No cognate antigen has been identified for it. Qualities for individual bases were not recorded, and no much larger clone is one base off.

The V and J segments used are TRBV5-4 and TRBJ2-2, and the D gene may be TRBD1, 6 bases matching. The TCR comes from a woman between 45 and 65 years old with COVID-19, enrolled during active disease. Specimen: peripheral blood. The CDR3 loop reads CASSYGQTVAGELFF. The nucleotide sequence reads as follows: TGTGCCAGCAGCTACGGACAGACTGTTGCCGGGGAGCTGTTTTTT.